This T cell receptor (beta chain) is drawn from a study of cytomegalovirus exposure and HLA in healthy donors. Overall study results and limits: Many donors shared some public TCRs, even though most TCR sequences were rare. Cytomegalovirus-associated TCR beta chains were listed, numbering 150 to 200.

The repertoire was sequenced with immunoSEQ multiplex PCR; TCRdb's copy has only in-frame clones and lacks some. This sample has about 160,000 clones, with about 90% found just once. Points on this clone: The antigen is not known.

A roughly 120-subject validation cohort, separate from the roughly 670-subject first cohort, supplied the donors. Trimming pared 0 bases from V and 2 bases from J, leaving 18 bases between. This CDR3 is built from 18 residues. Germline CDR1 is LNHNV and CDR2 is YYDKDF (reference sequence). The sequenced sample consisted of PBMCs. V is TRBV15 and J is TRBJ2-3, with no clear D. This TCR came from a woman under 40 in good health and CMV-seronegative. The CDR3 coding sequence is TGTGCCACCAGCAGAGATATTGGCAGAGACCCCTCCACAGATACGCAGTATTTT. Protein: CATSRDIGRDPSTDTQYF. Complete variable domain (other parts from reference TRBV15 and TRBJ2-3): DAMVIQNPRYQVTQFGKPVTLSCSQTLNHNVMYWYQQKSSQAPKLLFHYYDKDFNNEADTPDNFQSRRPNTSFCFLDIRSPGLGDTAMYLCATSRDIGRDPSTDTQYFGPGTRLTVL.